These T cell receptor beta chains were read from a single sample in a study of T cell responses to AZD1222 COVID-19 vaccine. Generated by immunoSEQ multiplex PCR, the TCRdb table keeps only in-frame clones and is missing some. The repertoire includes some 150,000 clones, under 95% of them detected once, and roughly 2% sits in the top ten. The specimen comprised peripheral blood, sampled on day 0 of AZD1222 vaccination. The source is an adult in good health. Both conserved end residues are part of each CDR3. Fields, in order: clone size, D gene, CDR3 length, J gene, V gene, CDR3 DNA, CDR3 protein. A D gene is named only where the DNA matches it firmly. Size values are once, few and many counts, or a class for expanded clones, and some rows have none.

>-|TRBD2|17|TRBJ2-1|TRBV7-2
TGTGCCAGCAGCTCCAGAAAGCGGGGGCCCTCCTACAATGAGCAGTTCTTC
CASSSRKRGPSYNEQFF
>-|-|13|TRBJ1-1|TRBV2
TGTGCCAGCACCCCTACAATGAACACTGAAGCTTTCTTT
CASTPTMNTEAFF
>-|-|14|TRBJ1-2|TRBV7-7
TGTGCTAGCAGCCCCACAGCCGTCAGCCGCTACTACACCTTC
CASSPTAVSRYYTF
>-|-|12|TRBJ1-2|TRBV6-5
TGTGCTACTAACAGGGACAACTATGGCTACACCTTC
CATNRDNYGYTF
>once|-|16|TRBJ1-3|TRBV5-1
TGCGCCAGCAGCTTCTCCAGGGAGTTCTCTGGAAACACCATATATTTT
CASSFSREFSGNTIYF
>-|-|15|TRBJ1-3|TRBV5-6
TGTGCCAGCAGCAACTGGGGATTCGCTGGAAACACCATATATTTT
CASSNWGFAGNTIYF
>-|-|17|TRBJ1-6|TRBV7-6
TGTGCCAGCAGCTTAGCGCCGGCAGGGCTCTCTCTTTCACCCCTCCACTTT
CASSLAPAGLSLSPLHF
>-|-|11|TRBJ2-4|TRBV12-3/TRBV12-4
TGTGCCAGCAGTTTAGGAGCGATTCAGTACTTC
CASSLGAIQYF
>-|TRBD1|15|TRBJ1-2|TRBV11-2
TGTGCCAGCAGCCCCGGGACAGGGGTAAACTATGGCTACACCTTC
CASSPGTGVNYGYTF
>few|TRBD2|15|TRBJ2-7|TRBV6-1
TGTGCCAGCAGTGACCCGGGGGGGGTATTCTACGAGCAGTACTTC
CASSDPGGVFYEQYF
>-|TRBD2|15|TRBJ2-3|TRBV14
TGTGCCAGCAGCCAAATGACTAGCGGGGGTAGTACGCAGTATTTT
CASSQMTSGGSTQYF
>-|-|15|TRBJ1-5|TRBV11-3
TGTGCCAGCAGCTTGGAAGACCCAGGCAATCAGCCCCAGCATTTT
CASSLEDPGNQPQHF
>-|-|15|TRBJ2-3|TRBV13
TGTGCCAGCAGCTTAGTAACCGGAGGCGCAGATACGCAGTATTTT
CASSLVTGGADTQYF
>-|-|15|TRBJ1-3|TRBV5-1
TGCGCCAGCAGCTTGCGGTACCCCTCTGGAAACACCATATATTTT
CASSLRYPSGNTIYF
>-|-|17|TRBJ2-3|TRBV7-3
TGTGCCAGCAGCAACAACCGGCCGGGCCAGTATCACGATCCGCAGTATTTT
CASSNNRPGQYHDPQYF
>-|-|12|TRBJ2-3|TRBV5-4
TGTGCCAGCAGCTTGGTTTTGGATACGCAGTATTTT
CASSLVLDTQYF
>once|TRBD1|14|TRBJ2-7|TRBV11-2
TGTGCCAGCAGCCCCGACAGGGTTGTGTACGAGCAGTACTTC
CASSPDRVVYEQYF
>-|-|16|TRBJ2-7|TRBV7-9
TGTGCCAGCAGCCGTACTCCGGGTCAGAGCTCCTACGAGCAGTACTTC
CASSRTPGQSSYEQYF
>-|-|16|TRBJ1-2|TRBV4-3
TGCGCCAGCAGCCAAAGTAGGCCCCCAGCTAACTATGGCTACACCTTC
CASSQSRPPANYGYTF
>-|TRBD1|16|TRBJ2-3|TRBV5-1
TGCGCCAGCAGCTCGCCTCCGGGACAGCCTCAAGATACGCAGTATTTT
CASSSPPGQPQDTQYF
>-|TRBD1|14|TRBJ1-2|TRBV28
TGTGCCAGCAGTTATGGGACAGCTAACTATGGCTACACCTTC
CASSYGTANYGYTF
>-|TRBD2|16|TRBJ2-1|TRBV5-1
TGCGCCAGCAGCCTGACTAGCGCCCTAGGGGTCAATGAGCAGTTCTTC
CASSLTSALGVNEQFF
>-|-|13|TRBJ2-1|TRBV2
TGTGCCAGCAGGGCTGACGGTGACAATGAGCAGTTCTTC
CASRADGDNEQFF
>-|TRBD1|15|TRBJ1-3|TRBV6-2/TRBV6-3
TGTGCCAGCAGCAGGGGGACGACCTCTGGAAACACCATATATTTT
CASSRGTTSGNTIYF
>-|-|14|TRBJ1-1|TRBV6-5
TGTGCCAGCAGTCGAGACAGTAGGAACACTGAAGCTTTCTTT
CASSRDSRNTEAFF
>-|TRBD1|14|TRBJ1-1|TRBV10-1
TGCGCCAGCAGTGAAGGGGGCGATCTGACTGAAGCTTTCTTT
CASSEGGDLTEAFF
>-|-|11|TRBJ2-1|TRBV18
TGTGCCAGCTCGGAAGGAGGAGAGCAGTTCTTC
CASSEGGEQFF
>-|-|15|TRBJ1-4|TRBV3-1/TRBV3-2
TGTGCCAGCAGCCAAGAGTTGGGGGCACGTGAAAAACTGTTTTTT
CASSQELGAREKLFF
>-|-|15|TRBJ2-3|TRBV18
TGTGCCAGCTCACCATTGAACGGGGGAGCGGATACGCAGTATTTT
CASSPLNGGADTQYF
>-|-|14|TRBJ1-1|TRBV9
TGTGCCAGCAGCGTAGCTTCGACAGCCACTGAAGCTTTCTTT
CASSVASTATEAFF
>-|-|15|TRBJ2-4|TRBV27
TGTGCCAGCAGTTTATCCCCCGGACATTTAAACATTCAGTACTTC
CASSLSPGHLNIQYF
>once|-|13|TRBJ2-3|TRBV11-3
TGTGCCAGCAGCCCCTCACGCACAGATACGCAGTATTTT
CASSPSRTDTQYF
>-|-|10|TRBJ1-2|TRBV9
TGTGCCAGCAGCGGCTATGGCTACACCTTC
CASSGYGYTF
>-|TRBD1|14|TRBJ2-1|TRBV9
TGTGCCAGCAGCGTGGGGACAGGGTGGAATGAGCAGTTCTTC
CASSVGTGWNEQFF
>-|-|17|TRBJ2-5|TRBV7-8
TGTGCCAGCAGCTTATCCATAACTAGTGGTAATGGAGAGACCCAGTACTTC
CASSLSITSGNGETQYF
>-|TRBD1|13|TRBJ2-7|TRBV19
TGTGCCAGTAGTGTTCAGGGGGCGAGCGAGCAGTACTTC
CASSVQGASEQYF
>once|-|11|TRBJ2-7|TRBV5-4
TGTGCCAGCAGCTCCTCCTACGAGCAGTACTTC
CASSSSYEQYF
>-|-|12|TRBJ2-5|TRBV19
TGTGCCAGTAGTATAGGGGGAGAGACCCAGTACTTC
CASSIGGETQYF
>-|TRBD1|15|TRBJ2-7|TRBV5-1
TGCGCCAGCAATGACGAAGGACAGGGGTTTTACGAGCAGTACTTC
CASNDEGQGFYEQYF
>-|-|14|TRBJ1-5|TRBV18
TGTGCCAGCTCACCATCAGGGTTTAATCAGCCCCAGCATTTT
CASSPSGFNQPQHF
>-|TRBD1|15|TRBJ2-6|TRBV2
TGTGCCAGTACAGGGGCCAGCTCTGGGGCCAACGTCCTGACTTTC
CASTGASSGANVLTF
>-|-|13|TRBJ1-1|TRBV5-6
TGTGCCAGCAGCGTGAACTCTGACACTGAAGCTTTCTTT
CASSVNSDTEAFF
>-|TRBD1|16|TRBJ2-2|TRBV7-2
TGTGCCAGCAGCCCACCGACAGGGGGCTCCCCCGGGGAGCTGTTTTTT
CASSPPTGGSPGELFF
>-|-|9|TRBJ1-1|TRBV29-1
TGCAGCGTTAACACTGAAGCTTTCTTT
CSVNTEAFF
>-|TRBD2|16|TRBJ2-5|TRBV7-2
TGTGCCAGCAGCTCCTACGGGGGGGCGTACCAAGAGACCCAGTACTTC
CASSSYGGAYQETQYF
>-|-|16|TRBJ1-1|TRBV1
TGCACCAGCAGCCAAGGGGCCGGGACACAGGCCACTGAAGCTTTCTTT
CTSSQGAGTQATEAFF
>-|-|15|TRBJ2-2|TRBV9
TGTGCCAGCAGCGTAGTCTCATCCGGGGCCGGGGAGCTGTTTTTT
CASSVVSSGAGELFF
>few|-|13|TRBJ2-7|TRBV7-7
TGTGCTAGCAGCCAGGGACTCACCTACGAGCAGTACTTC
CASSQGLTYEQYF
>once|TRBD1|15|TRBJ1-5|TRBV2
TGTGCCAGCAGTCAGGGCCCGGACAGGAATCAGCCCCAGCATTTT
CASSQGPDRNQPQHF
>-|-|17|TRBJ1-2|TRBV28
TGTGCCAGCAGTTTGGGGCTGCTTCGGGGTTGGAACTATGGCTACACCTTC
CASSLGLLRGWNYGYTF
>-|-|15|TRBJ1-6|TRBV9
TGTGCCAGCAGCGTAGGATGGGGGGGGAATTCAGCCCTCCACTTT
CASSVGWGGNSALHF
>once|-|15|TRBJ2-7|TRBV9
TGTGCCAGCAGCGTAGGGGGGGTCGGCACCTACGAGCAGTACTTC
CASSVGGVGTYEQYF
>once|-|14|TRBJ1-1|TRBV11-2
TGTGCCAGCAGCTTAAACGTCAGGGACACTGAAGCTTTCTTT
CASSLNVRDTEAFF
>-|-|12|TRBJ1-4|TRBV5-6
TGTGCCAGCAGCGACATTAATGAAAAACTGTTTTTT
CASSDINEKLFF
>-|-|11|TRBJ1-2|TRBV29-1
TGCAGCGTGGGGACTGGTGGGGTCTACACCTTC
CSVGTGGVYTF
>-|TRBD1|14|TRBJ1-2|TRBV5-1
TGCGCCAGCAGCTTATATACAGGGGCTCATGGCTACACCTTC
CASSLYTGAHGYTF
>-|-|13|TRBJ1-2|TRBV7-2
TGTGCCAGCAGCTTAGGCATTATGTATGGCTACACCTTC
CASSLGIMYGYTF
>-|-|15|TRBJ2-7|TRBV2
TGTGCCAGCTTCGGCCCAGACAAGGGGGGCTTCGAGCAGTACTTC
CASFGPDKGGFEQYF
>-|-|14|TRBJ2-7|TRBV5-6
TGTGCCAGCAGCTTGGACGTAGCCTCCTACGAGCAGTACTTC
CASSLDVASYEQYF
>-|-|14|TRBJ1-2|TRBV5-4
TGTGCCAGCAGCTTGACGGAGGCCAGTGGTGGCTACACCTTC
CASSLTEASGGYTF